Below, 7 T cell receptor beta chains from the same sample are listed, as sequenced in a study of quantifying T cell responses using KT2 cells. Study-wide background: RNA was reverse transcribed with TCR alpha and beta constant-region primers.

An oligo carrying a UMI was ligated to the cDNA 3' end. An equimolar mix of RC1.1 and RC1.2 primed the beta chain across TRBC1 and TRBC2. TCRdb redid the calling of the UMI-ligation and nested PCR reads with MiXCR, one entry per CDR3 protein. The sample records 25,000 to 40,000 distinct CDR3 sequences, over 9% being singletons. Sequenced material: PBMCs spiked with cells of the T cell clone KT2. The receptor source for this set is a human donor.

This chain connects TRBV2 to TRBJ1-2, with no clear D. Trimming cost V 2 bases and J 4 bases, with 5 bases left between them. The germline V gene encodes CDR1 SNHLY and CDR2 FYNNEI. The CDR3 has 12 residues. CDR3 sequence reads: CASSETVYGYTF. The CDR3 DNA reads TGTGCCAGCAGTGAAACGGTCTATGGCTACACCTTC.

The chain has TRBV29-1 and TRBJ1-3; D is unclear. Germline assignment: CDR1 SQVTM and CDR2 ANQGSEA. CDR3 length: 12 residues. Trimming left V 4 bases short and J 4 bases short, with 8 bases between. The CDR3, as DNA: TGCAGCGTTGTTACATGGGGAAACACCATATATTTT. Translating it yields CSVVTWGNTIYF.

This clonotype was counted only a few times. The CDR3 DNA sequence: TGTGCCAGCAGAGAGAGGGACAGGGGTTTTGATACGCAGTATTTT. Translating gives CASRERDRGFDTQYF. This sequence joins TRBV6-2 or TRBV6-3 and TRBJ2-3, with 10 bases aligning to TRBD1. Germline CDR1 and CDR2: MNHEY and SVGEGT. Unmatched junction bases numbered 9, after V lost 6 bases and J lost 6 bases. The CDR3 length is 15 residues.

This chain uses TRBV7-6 with TRBJ2-5; D is undetermined. From germline, CDR1 is SGHVS and CDR2 FNYEAQ. V lost 4 bases and J lost 2, with 11 bases in between. The CDR3 sequence is 14 residues long. Written as DNA, the CDR3 is TGTGCCAGCAGCTACCTAGGCGATCAAGAGACCCAGTACTTC. As protein: CASSYLGDQETQYF.

This clonotype was recorded a few times. An end of the junction differs from the germline gene, which may be a read error. This CDR3 is CASSLAGGREQFF. In DNA form, the CDR3 reads TGTGCTAGCAGCTTAGCAGGCGGGAGAGAGCAGTTCTTC. This sequence joins TRBV7-7 and TRBJ2-1; 7 nucleotides match TRBD2. This CDR3 comprises 13 residues. From germline, CDR1 is SSHAT and CDR2 FNYEAQ (reference sequence).

The V call is TRBV10-2, the J call TRBJ1-1; a possible D gene is TRBD1 (6 bases). V was clipped by 10 bases and J by 0 bases, with 12 bases between them. Germline-derived CDR1 and CDR2 are WSHSY and SAAADI. The CDR3 has 13 amino acids. CDR3 DNA sequence: TGCGCCACCATCCAGGGGTTGAACACTGAAGCTTTCTTT. Amino acids: CATIQGLNTEAFF.

J is TRBJ2-1 and V is TRBV19, with 9 bases that match TRBD1. The CDR3 has 17 residues. Germline trimming cut 1 base from V and 8 bases from J; bases unmatched to any gene: 12. Germline assignment: CDR1 LNHDA and CDR2 SQIVND (reference sequence). CDR3 loop: CASSIGAGQGQGDEQFF. CDR3 bases: TGTGCCAGTAGTATAGGGGCCGGACAGGGGCAGGGCGATGAGCAGTTCTTC.